These 23 T cell receptor beta chains came from one sample sequenced in a study of cytomegalovirus exposure and HLA in healthy donors. The assay was immunoSEQ multiplex PCR, and TCRdb's table has in-frame clones only and misses some. The data contain about 130,000 clones, 70% to 85% of them singletons. The specimen sequenced was PBMCs. The receptor source for this set is a man aged 25-45 years in good health and CMV-seropositive.

The V call is TRBV6-1, the J call TRBJ1-1; 8 nucleotides line up with TRBD1. The germline CDR1 and CDR2 sequences are MNHNS and SASEGT. This CDR3 is built from 16 residues. Trimming cost V 4 bases and J 1 base; bases outside gene matches: 8. The CDR3 DNA reads as TGTGCCAGCAGTGGCCGGACAGGGTGGACGAACACTGAAGCTTTCTTT. Its protein product is CASSGRTGWTNTEAFF.

This clone has only a few counts. The chain recombines TRBV5-4 with TRBJ2-7; possibly TRBD2 for D (5 bases). The CDR3 sequence is 13 residues long. Trimming cost V 4 bases and J 6 bases, with 14 bases left between them. CDR1 and CDR2 (germline): SGHNT, YYREEE (reference sequence). The DNA of the CDR3 is TGTGCCAGCAGCCTACCCGGGGTAGGCGAGCAGTACTTC. Protein product: CASSLPGVGEQYF.

This rearrangement joins TRBV7-9 to TRBJ2-5, with 8 positions matching TRBD2. The CDR3 runs 16 residues. V lost 5 bases to trimming and J lost 0 bases; unmatched junction nucleotides: 8. Germline assignment: CDR1 SEHNR and CDR2 FQNEAQ (reference sequence). CDR3 loop: CASSPQRGTHQETQYF. The CDR3, as DNA: TGTGCCAGCAGCCCACAGCGGGGGACCCACCAAGAGACCCAGTACTTC.

The V gene is TRBV19, the J gene TRBJ2-7; 11 bases are a match to TRBD2. The V and J ends lost 5 bases and 5 bases, in that order; junction bases with no gene match: 11. The CDR3 covers 16 residues. Per the germline V gene, CDR1 is LNHDA and CDR2 is SQIVND (reference sequence). The CDR3 protein is CASSVLTSGTGNEQYF. CDR3 bases: TGTGCCAGTAGTGTCCTGACTAGCGGGACGGGGAACGAGCAGTACTTC. Full variable domain (outside the CDR3, taken from reference TRBV19 and TRBJ2-7): DGGITQSPKYLFRKEGQNVTLSCEQNLNHDAMYWYRQDPGQGLRLIYYSQIVNDFQKGDIAEGYSVSREKKESFPLTVTSAQKNPTAFYLCASSVLTSGTGNEQYFGPGTRLTVT.

The rearrangement uses TRBV19 and TRBJ1-6, with no clear D. The germline V gene encodes CDR1 LNHDA and CDR2 SQIVND (reference sequence). The V end lost 3 bases, the J end lost 8 bases, and 14 bases lay between the germline ends. This CDR3 contains 15 residues. CDR3 coding DNA: TGTGCCAGTAGTATCGATCCCGGTCGGGATTCACCCCTCCACTTT. Protein product: CASSIDPGRDSPLHF. Full variable domain (remainder filled in from reference TRBV19 and TRBJ1-6): DGGITQSPKYLFRKEGQNVTLSCEQNLNHDAMYWYRQDPGQGLRLIYYSQIVNDFQKGDIAEGYSVSREKKESFPLTVTSAQKNPTAFYLCASSIDPGRDSPLHFGNGTRLTVT.

The chain combines TRBV5-1 with TRBJ2-3, with 7 bases fitting TRBD1. CDR1 and CDR2 (germline): SGHRS, YFSETQ. V lost 4 bases, J lost 3 bases, and 14 bases stayed unmatched. This CDR3 is 17 amino acids long. Here the CDR3 DNA reads TGCGCCAGCAGCGTAACCCAGGGACAGATATCTACAGATACGCAGTATTTT. It codes for CASSVTQGQISTDTQYF.

As to this clone: Distinct nucleotide sequences in the sample also encode this CDR3. This chain uses TRBV19 with TRBJ1-5; D gene ambiguous. CDR3 length equals 14 residues. Trimming removed 3 bases at V and 1 base at J, with 7 bases between. CDR1 is LNHDA and CDR2 is SQIVND in the germline V gene (reference sequence). Written as DNA, the CDR3 is TGTGCCAGTAGTATTTCCGGGAGCAATCAGCCCCAGCATTTT. Translated: CASSISGSNQPQHF.

In this sample, this clone turned up a few times. This chain links TRBV28 with TRBJ1-5; no clear D gene. Trimming pared 3 bases from V and 6 bases from J, leaving 6 bases between. CDR1 is MDHEN, CDR2 SYDVKM, per germline. The CDR3 length is 12 residues. The CDR3 bases are TGTGCCAGCAGTTTGCTAGGTCAGCCCCAGCATTTT. Amino acid sequence: CASSLLGQPQHF.

This rearrangement joins TRBV29-1 to TRBJ2-7; D gene uncertain. This CDR3 is 12 amino acids long. Trimming removed 4 bases from V and 1 base from J, with 8 bases in between. Germline-derived CDR1 and CDR2 are SQVTM and ANQGSEA. CDR3 residues: CSVVRSSYEQYF. The CDR3 DNA reads TGCAGCGTTGTGCGGAGTTCCTACGAGCAGTACTTC.

The V call is TRBV10-3, the J call TRBJ2-7; a weak D match, TRBD2 (5 bases). Trimming cost V 5 bases and J 5 bases, with 7 bases left between them. Germline loops: CDR1 ENHRY, CDR2 SYGVKD. This CDR3 has 11 amino acids. The CDR3 loop is CAISSGNEQYF. In nucleotides, the CDR3 is TGTGCCATCAGTTCGGGGAACGAGCAGTACTTC.

This clone appeared once. This chain connects TRBV7-2 to TRBJ1-2, with TRBD1 matching over 9 bases. J lost 4 bases, V lost 6 bases, and 9 bases had no gene match. The CDR3 runs 15 residues. Germline V CDR1 and CDR2: SGHTA, FQGNSA. The CDR3 protein is CASSRLQGAGYGYTF. The CDR3 bases are TGTGCCAGCAGTCGACTACAGGGGGCAGGCTATGGCTACACCTTC.

This clone is judged medium-sized (0.01 to 0.1%). J is TRBJ2-1 and V is TRBV6-4; TRBD2 matches at 11 bases. Trimming at V came to 5 bases and at J to 8 bases, leaving 8 bases not matched to a gene. This CDR3 region has 15 residues. The germline CDR1 and CDR2 sequences are MRHNA and SNTAGT. CDR3 nucleotide sequence: TGTGCCAGCAGTTTTCTAGCGGGGGGCTTGGATGAGCAGTTCTTC. As protein: CASSFLAGGLDEQFF.

J is TRBJ2-2 and V is TRBV6-6, with D possibly being TRBD1 (6 bases). This CDR3 region has 13 residues. V lost 6 bases and J lost 1, with 6 bases in between. The germline gives CDR1 MNHNY, CDR2 SVGAGI (reference sequence). CDR3 sequence (DNA): TGTGCCAGCAGGACAGGGAACACCGGGGAGCTGTTTTTT. This codes for CASRTGNTGELFF.

V and J are TRBV2 and TRBJ2-7; 10 bases match TRBD1. Germline V gives CDR1 SNHLY, CDR2 FYNNEI. Trimming cost V 7 bases and J 7 bases; bases outside gene matches: 7. This CDR3 has 13 residues. CDR3 coding DNA: TGTGCCAGCAACCTTAGGACAGGGGGTGAGCAGTACTTC. It encodes CASNLRTGGEQYF. Looking up the rest from reference TRBV2 and TRBJ2-7 gives the full variable domain: EPEVTQTPSHQVTQMGQEVILRCVPISNHLYFYWYRQILGQKVEFLVSFYNNEISEKSEIFDDQFSVERPDGSNFTLKIRSTKLEDSAMYFCASNLRTGGEQYFGPGTRLTVT.

Here the CDR3 reads CASSLGTIAGHEQFF. The CDR3, as DNA: TGTGCCAGCAGCTTAGGGACTATAGCGGGCCATGAGCAGTTCTTC. The chain couples TRBV11-3 to TRBJ2-1; 7 bases match TRBD2. The CDR3 runs to 15 residues. CDR1 is SGHNT and CDR2 is YENEEA in the germline V gene. V trimming: 1 base; J trimming: 8 bases; junction bases outside the gene matches: 8.

This clone was detected only a few times. The chain has TRBV2 and TRBJ1-2; D gene ambiguous. The CDR3 runs to 11 residues. V was trimmed by 3 bases and J by 9 bases, leaving 8 bases between them. The germline V gene has CDR1 SNHLY and CDR2 FYNNEI. The CDR3 bases are TGTGCCAGCAGTGAGGGCAGCCGCTACACCTTC. Translation gives CASSEGSRYTF.

The chain carries TRBV27 and TRBJ2-1, with 12 bases lining up with TRBD2. In germline, CDR1 is MNHEY, CDR2 SMNVEV (reference sequence). V was clipped by 4 bases and J by 3 bases; unmatched bases: 4. This CDR3 is built from 16 residues. The CDR3 DNA follows: TGTGCCAGCAGTTCCTCGACTAGCGGGGGCTACAATGAGCAGTTCTTC. It encodes CASSSSTSGGYNEQFF.

V gene TRBV7-3 combines with J gene TRBJ2-1; maybe TRBD1 (6 bases). The CDR3 loop spans 14 amino acids. The V end was cut by 1 base, the J end by 6 bases, with 10 bases between. The germline V gene encodes CDR1 SGHTA and CDR2 FQGTGA. The CDR3 sequence is CASSLIQGLNEQFF. The CDR3 coding sequence is TGTGCCAGCAGCTTAATACAGGGTCTCAATGAGCAGTTCTTC.

CDR3 in amino acids: CAWRQAAQFF. The CDR3 DNA is TGTGCCTGGCGGCAAGCGGCTCAGTTCTTC. V gene TRBV30 combines with J gene TRBJ2-1; possibly TRBD2 for D (5 bases). Germline V gene lookup returns CDR1 GTSNPN and CDR2 SVGIG (reference sequence). V was trimmed by 5 bases and J by 13 bases, leaving 12 bases between them. CDR3 length: 10 amino acids.

The sample holds one count of this clone. The chain combines TRBV5-4 with TRBJ1-2; D gene uncertain. The V gene lost 0 bases and the J gene lost 8 bases, with 11 bases spanning the gap. The germline gives CDR1 SGHNT, CDR2 YYREEE (reference sequence). The length of the CDR3 is 13 residues. CDR3 loop: CASSLEVRGGYTF. In DNA, the CDR3 is TGTGCCAGCAGCTTGGAAGTCCGCGGCGGCTACACCTTC.

The V and J genes are TRBV5-1 and TRBJ1-1, with TRBD1 matching 8 bases. CDR1 SGHRS and CDR2 YFSETQ come from the germline V gene. CDR3 length: 16 residues. Trimming at V came to 0 bases and at J to 2 bases, leaving 6 bases not matched to a gene. CDR3 residues: CASSLGTGPYNTEAFF. CDR3 DNA: TGCGCCAGCAGCTTGGGGACAGGGCCTTACAACACTGAAGCTTTCTTT.

J is TRBJ1-4 and V is TRBV5-1; D unclear. The germline V and J ends were trimmed by 1 base and 8 bases, with 9 bases remaining between them. The CDR3 consists of 13 residues. Germline assignment: CDR1 SGHRS and CDR2 YFSETQ. In DNA, the CDR3 is TGCGCCAGCAGCTTGCGTTCGGGGGAAAAACTGTTTTTT. Protein product: CASSLRSGEKLFF.

The V call is TRBV5-1, the J call TRBJ2-5; 8 bases line up with TRBD2. The CDR3 extends over 16 amino acids. Germline CDR1 reads SGHRS; CDR2 reads YFSETQ. The ends lost 2 bases at V and 4 bases at J; junction bases unmatched: 10. The CDR3: CASSFEGGGFGETQYF. The CDR3 DNA reads TGCGCCAGCAGCTTCGAGGGCGGGGGGTTCGGAGAGACCCAGTACTTC.